Many counts were recorded for the clone carrying this T cell receptor (beta chain). Its antigen is undetermined. RNA transcripts yielded amplified TCR beta CDR3 regions. RT-PCR with HTBI primers came first, then second-round multiplex PCR. TCRdb redid the calling of the multiplex PCR reads with MiXCR, one entry per CDR3 protein. The sample has 500,000 to 800,000 distinct CDR3 sequences; over 40% are singletons. CDR1 KGHDR and CDR2 SFDVKD come from the germline V gene. This CDR3 contains 15 residues. J gave up 5 bases and V 7 bases, and 3 bases lay outside the gene matches. The data are from a study of Graves' ophthalmopathy and Graves' hyperthyroidism. Study findings and constraints: Predictions made by the model for ophthalmopathy progression reached 70.59% sensitivity and about 72% specificity.

Sequencing was performed on peripheral blood. V is TRBV24-1 and J is TRBJ2-2; TRBD2 agrees at 13 bases. This TCR was sampled from an adult man with Graves' ophthalmopathy. The DNA of the CDR3 is TGTGCCACCAGCCGACTAGCGGGAGGAACCGGGGAGCTGTTTTTT. Its translation is CATSRLAGGTGELFF.